This TCR beta chain was sequenced during a study of cytomegalovirus exposure and HLA in healthy donors. PCR involved 60 Vbeta and 13 Jbeta primers. Profiled with immunoSEQ multiplex PCR; TCRdb holds only in-frame clones, not every one. This sample contains some 140,000 clones. The germline CDR1 and CDR2 sequences are KGHSH and LQKENI. The CDR3 has 12 residues. The ends were cut back, 2 bases at V and 8 bases at J, with 9 bases in the middle. Sequenced material: PBMCs. The genes are TRBV18 and TRBJ1-2, with D possibly TRBD1 on 6 matching bases. This receptor was taken from a woman aged 35 to 49 in good health and CMV-seronegative. CDR3 DNA sequence: TGTGCCAGCTCACCAAACAGGGAAGGCTACACCTTC. It translates to CASSPNREGYTF.